Reported below is one TCR beta chain. The antigen is unknown. The sample belongs to a study of blood T cells in healthy people across ages. Each sample had at least 7 million PBMCs isolated. It was with a sample-barcoded 5' primer and a J-beta primer mix that a second PCR of about 6 to 12 cycles was run. TCRdb re-analysed the 5' RACE reads in MiXCR, keeping a single row per CDR3 protein. The sample consists of about 970,000 distinct CDR3 sequences, roughly half of them appearing once. General observations from the study: The recorded TCR beta diversity per million T cells decreased in a roughly linear manner with age. PBMCs that were unsorted prevented a conclusive naive versus antigen-experienced comparison.

CDR1 is SQVTM, CDR2 ANQGSEA, per germline. The CDR3 totals 13 residues. Between the trimmed V and J ends, which lost 6 bases and 8 bases, there was a span of 19 bases. This receptor was identified in a woman aged 55-70 years in good health. The sample taken for sequencing was blood. J is TRBJ1-1 and V is TRBV29-1, with unresolved D. The chain's CDR3 is CSVPPAGFTEAFF. CDR3 DNA: TGCAGCGTCCCCCCGGCGGGGTTTACCGAAGCTTTCTTT.